Shown below are 7 T cell receptor beta chains from a single sample sequenced in a study of graft-versus-host responses after intestinal transplantation. Their target antigens are unknown. The protocol was immunoSEQ multiplex PCR, while the TCRdb copy is restricted to in-frame clones and leaves out a portion. The sample shows about 120,000 clones, approximately 95% of them seen only once. Sequenced material: unstimulated CD8+ T cells sorted from spleen or lymph node cells, taken before intestinal transplant. These receptors were obtained from a human donor who received an intestinal transplant.

Note on this clone: At one end, the junction sequence differs from germline, possibly due to a read error. The V gene is TRBV7-7, the J gene TRBJ1-4, with 9 bases matching TRBD1. Per germline, CDR1 SSHAT and CDR2 FNYEAQ (reference sequence). The CDR3 has 14 residues. In nucleotides, the CDR3 is TGTGCTAGCAGCTCCGGGACAGGGAGTGAAAAACTGTTTTTT. Protein: CASSSGTGSEKLFF.

The V gene is TRBV2, the J gene TRBJ1-1, with TRBD1 as a possible D gene (6 bases). Deletions cut 7 bases from V and 0 bases from J, with 9 bases between. Germline V CDR1 and CDR2: SNHLY, FYNNEI. The CDR3 contains 13 residues. CDR3 sequence: CASKDRLNTEAFF. The CDR3 nucleotides read TGTGCCAGCAAGGACAGACTGAACACTGAAGCTTTCTTT.

The V call is TRBV5-4, the J call TRBJ2-4, with D perhaps matching TRBD2 (5 bases). Trimming removed 2 bases at V and 9 bases at J, with 15 bases between. CDR1 is SGHNT and CDR2 is YYREEE in the germline V gene (reference sequence). The CDR3 consists of 14 residues. This CDR3 reads CASSFFGGYSIQYF. The CDR3, as DNA: TGTGCCAGCAGCTTCTTCGGCGGGTATAGCATTCAGTACTTC.

The rearrangement joins TRBV19 to TRBJ1-1; no clear D gene. Germline CDR1 is LNHDA and CDR2 is SQIVND (reference sequence). V was clipped by 6 bases and J by 2 bases, with 10 bases between them. This CDR3 is 13 amino acids long. The CDR3 is CASRIRSNTEAFF. CDR3 DNA: TGTGCCAGTAGGATCAGGAGTAACACTGAAGCTTTCTTT.

The V gene is TRBV6-6, the J gene TRBJ2-1, with 9 nucleotides matching TRBD2. The CDR3 loop spans 15 amino acids. In germline, CDR1 is MNHNY, CDR2 SVGAGI (reference sequence). The V gene end was trimmed by 7 bases and the J gene end by 6 bases; junction bases not matched to a gene: 10. The CDR3 loop reads CASTNSGSFGNEQFF. DNA for the CDR3: TGTGCCAGCACCAATAGCGGGAGCTTTGGCAATGAGCAGTTCTTC.

The genes are TRBV6-5 and TRBJ2-1; 10 bases map to TRBD2. V lost 0 bases and J lost 5; bases outside the gene matches: 4. In germline, CDR1 is MNHEY, CDR2 SVGAGI. The length of the CDR3 is 16 residues. The DNA of the CDR3 is TGTGCCAGCAGTTACTCCAGCGGGAGGGTAAACAATGAGCAGTTCTTC. Its protein is CASSYSSGRVNNEQFF.

CDR3 in amino acids: CASSLGAAYVYEQYF. In nucleotides, the CDR3 is TGTGCCAGCAGCTTGGGGGCAGCGTACGTTTACGAGCAGTACTTC. The V gene is TRBV5-8, the J gene TRBJ2-7; D unclear. The CDR3 is made up of 15 amino acids. Germline CDR1 and CDR2: SGHTS and YDEGEE. V gave up 0 bases and J gave up 4 bases, with 14 bases separating them.